This T cell receptor (beta chain) derives from a study of cytomegalovirus exposure and HLA in healthy donors. About the study: In terms of ancestry, the Caucasian-associated cluster contained around four fifths of the roughly 400 genotyped donors.

The germline V and J ends were trimmed by 4 bases and 8 bases, with 15 bases remaining between them. Germline V gene sequence: CDR1 SGHRS, CDR2 YFSETQ. There are 14 residues in the CDR3. This clone was counted between two and nine times. What it binds is not known. Both 60 Vbeta primers and 13 Jbeta primers went into the PCR. The method was immunoSEQ multiplex PCR; TCRdb's version includes in-frame clones alone and lacks a portion of them. The data contain 240,000 or so clones, around 80% of them singletons. Study-wide points: Indistinguishable V segments such as TRBV6-2 and TRBV6-3 were excluded. Specific recognition of CMV antigens was confirmed in vitro for a few chains (all CMV-associated).

The chain links TRBV5-1 to TRBJ1-4; no firm D call. Sequenced sample: PBMCs. The source is a woman between 40 and 50 years old in good health and CMV-seropositive. The CDR3 region has the DNA TGCGCCAGCAGCCCCGCCCTCTCGGGGGAAAAACTGTTTTTT. This codes for CASSPALSGEKLFF.